One sample yielded the 26 T cell receptor beta chains listed below, sequenced in a study of shared clonotypes between healthy human individuals. The data were produced by immunoSEQ multiplex PCR, yet TCRdb's version contains in-frame clones alone and is incomplete. Of about 800,000 clones listed, roughly 96% are singletons. Naive-designated CD8 cells lacked CD45RO, were positively enriched for CCR7, and omitted terminally differentiated effector memory CD45RA+ cells. The sample taken for sequencing was naive CD8+ T cells sorted from blood. These receptors originate from a man aged 30 to 45 in good health.

The chain carries TRBV6-5 and TRBJ2-1, with 7 bases matching TRBD1. Per the germline V gene, CDR1 is MNHEY and CDR2 is SVGAGI. V trimming: 7 bases; J trimming: 0 bases; junction bases outside the gene matches: 6. This CDR3 has 15 residues. The DNA for the CDR3 is TGTGCCAGCAACCAGGGGGTACCCTCCTACAATGAGCAGTTCTTC. This translates into CASNQGVPSYNEQFF.

The V and J genes are TRBV14 and TRBJ1-2; D gene unclear. V dropped 5 bases and J dropped 1 base, with 8 bases sitting between them. The CDR3 extends over 13 amino acids. CDR1 SGHDN and CDR2 FVKESK come from the germline V gene. The CDR3 DNA sequence: TGTGCCAGCAGCTCCACGGTTAACTATGGCTACACCTTC. Its protein is CASSSTVNYGYTF.

The chain is built from TRBV27 and TRBJ2-1, with D perhaps matching TRBD1 (6 bases). The V gene lost 5 bases and the J gene lost 6 bases, with 14 bases spanning the gap. Germline CDR1 and CDR2: MNHEY and SMNVEV (reference sequence). This CDR3 spans 14 amino acids. Here the CDR3 DNA reads TGTGCCAGCAGTCCAAAAGGGGGTCGCAATGAGCAGTTCTTC. As protein: CASSPKGGRNEQFF.

The chain's CDR3 is CASKTTGELFF. CDR3 bases: TGTGCCAGCAAGACCACCGGGGAGCTGTTTTTT. V gene TRBV7-8 combines with J gene TRBJ2-2, with D unclear. The CDR3 consists of 11 residues. Germline CDR1 and CDR2: SGHVS and FQNEAQ. Trimming removed 7 bases at V and 4 bases at J, with 4 bases between.

J is TRBJ1-4 and V is TRBV27, with unresolved D. Trimming cost V 0 bases and J 4 bases, with 6 bases left between them. CDR3 size: 14 residues. The germline V gene has CDR1 MNHEY and CDR2 SMNVEV (reference sequence). CDR3 amino acids: CASSLSQFNEKLFF. In nucleotides, the CDR3 is TGTGCCAGCAGTTTATCGCAGTTTAATGAAAAACTGTTTTTT. Variable domain in full (rest from reference TRBV27 and TRBJ1-4): EAQVTQNPRYLITVTGKKLTVTCSQNMNHEYMSWYRQDPGLGLRQIYYSMNVEVTDKGDVPEGYKVSRKEKRNFPLILESPSPNQTSLYFCASSLSQFNEKLFFGSGTQLSVL.

V gene TRBV9 combines with J gene TRBJ1-4; tentatively, D is TRBD1 (6 bases). Germline CDR1 is SGDLS and CDR2 is YYNGEE. The CDR3 sequence is 15 residues long. Trimming removed 3 bases from V and 5 bases from J, with 14 bases in between. CDR3 residues: CASSGKDSSNEKLFF. DNA of the CDR3: TGTGCCAGCAGCGGGAAGGACAGCTCGAATGAAAAACTGTTTTTT.

The chain uses TRBV14 and TRBJ1-2; no reliable D call. Germline-derived CDR1 and CDR2 are SGHDN and FVKESK. V was pared by 6 bases and J by 4 bases, with 12 bases between. CDR3 length: 13 residues. As DNA, the CDR3 is TGTGCCAGCAGTGTGTATGTTACCTATGGCTACACCTTC. This sequence encodes CASSVYVTYGYTF.

The chain links TRBV29-1 to TRBJ2-1; D is unresolved. The CDR3 is 8 amino acids. The germline CDR1 and CDR2 sequences are SQVTM and ANQGSEA. CDR3 sequence: CVVGEQFF. The CDR3 region has the DNA TGCGTAGTGGGTGAGCAGTTCTTC.

About this clone: Other DNA sequences in the same sample also yield this CDR3. The gene calls are TRBV27 and TRBJ2-7; D call uncertain. Germline CDR1 MNHEY, CDR2 SMNVEV (reference sequence). The V and J ends lost 2 bases and 3 bases respectively, with 8 bases between them. CDR3 length: 13 residues. CDR3 coding DNA: TGTGCCAGCAGTTTAAGGGATAGCTACGAGCAGTACTTC. Translating gives CASSLRDSYEQYF.

Comment on this clone: Additional DNA sequences in this sample encode the identical CDR3. This chain links TRBV27 with TRBJ2-7, with D tentatively TRBD2 (5 bases). The CDR3 consists of 13 residues. Germline V gene sequence: CDR1 MNHEY, CDR2 SMNVEV (reference sequence). Trimming left V 0 bases short and J 3 bases short, with 6 bases between. CDR3 DNA: TGTGCCAGCAGTTTATCCGGGAACTACGAGCAGTACTTC. This codes for CASSLSGNYEQYF.

This chain uses TRBV5-8 with TRBJ2-7, with D perhaps TRBD1 or TRBD2 (5 bases each). The CDR3 loop spans 15 amino acids. Germline V gives CDR1 SGHTS, CDR2 YDEGEE. The germline V and J ends were trimmed by 7 bases and 2 bases, with 19 bases remaining between them. The CDR3, as DNA: TGTGCCAGCGGATCCGTAGGACGGGGACCCTACGAGCAGTACTTC. Translated, it gives CASGSVGRGPYEQYF.

This chain links TRBV7-9 with TRBJ2-3; TRBD2 might be the D (6 bases). The CDR3 loop spans 18 amino acids. In germline, CDR1 is SEHNR, CDR2 FQNEAQ (reference sequence). V lost 4 bases and J 3 bases, leaving 23 bases between the germline ends. Here the CDR3 reads CASSSRMASDVGTDTQYF. In nucleotides, the CDR3 is TGTGCCAGCAGCTCCCGAATGGCTAGCGATGTGGGTACAGATACGCAGTATTTT.

This chain links TRBV7-8 with TRBJ2-5; perhaps TRBD1 as D (6 bases). V was pared by 2 bases and J by 5 bases, with 12 bases between. Germline V gene data show CDR1 as SGHVS and CDR2 as FQNEAQ. The length of the CDR3 is 14 residues. CDR3 residues: CASSLRAGVETQYF. The CDR3 coding sequence is TGTGCCAGCAGCTTACGGGCAGGGGTGGAGACCCAGTACTTC.

This chain links TRBV9 with TRBJ2-7; 12 nucleotides agree with TRBD2. In germline, CDR1 is SGDLS, CDR2 YYNGEE. There are 16 residues in the CDR3. With V trimmed by 3 bases and J by 2 bases, 6 bases remained unmatched. CDR3 in DNA: TGTGCCAGCAGCGAAAGACTAGCGGGAGACCCCTACGAGCAGTACTTC. Its protein product is CASSERLAGDPYEQYF.

The chain has TRBV5-5 and TRBJ2-7; no reliable D call. The CDR3 loop spans 14 amino acids. V lost 7 bases and J lost 0, with 14 bases in between. From germline, CDR1 is SGHKS and CDR2 YYEKEE (reference sequence). DNA of the CDR3: TGTGCCAGCCGACTCCCGGGCAGCTCCTACGAGCAGTACTTC. Protein product: CASRLPGSSYEQYF.

This clone was counted between two and nine times. This rearrangement joins TRBV10-3 to TRBJ2-1; tentatively, D is TRBD1 (5 bases). The CDR3 is 16 residues long. V was pared by 4 bases and J by 0 bases, with 13 bases between. Looked up from germline, CDR1 is ENHRY and CDR2 is SYGVKD. The CDR3 region has the DNA TGTGCCATCAGTGGGCCTAGAGACAGCTCCTACAATGAGCAGTTCTTC. Its protein product is CAISGPRDSSYNEQFF.

Regarding this clone: At the DNA level, this CDR3 is encoded by other sequences in the same sample as well. The chain recombines TRBV27 with TRBJ2-1, with a weak D call TRBD2 (5 bases). CDR1 and CDR2 from the germline V gene are MNHEY and SMNVEV (reference sequence). The CDR3 consists of 12 residues. V was trimmed by 2 bases and J by 6 bases, leaving 5 bases between them. The CDR3 reads CASSLRGNEQFF. The CDR3, as DNA: TGTGCCAGCAGTTTACGGGGCAATGAGCAGTTCTTC.

V is TRBV4-2 and J is TRBJ2-7; TRBD1 agrees at 10 bases. CDR1 LGHNA and CDR2 YNFKEQ come from the germline V gene. V shed 3 bases and J 2 bases; nucleotides not matched to a gene: 10. The CDR3 has 17 amino acids. The CDR3 DNA reads as TGTGCCAGCAGCCAGGCCCTGACAGGGGGCGACCCCTACGAGCAGTACTTC. This translates into CASSQALTGGDPYEQYF.

This rearrangement joins TRBV9 to TRBJ1-1; D gene ambiguous. The V end lost 0 bases, the J end lost 0 bases, and 18 bases lay between the germline ends. The CDR3 totals 18 residues. Looked up from germline, CDR1 is SGDLS and CDR2 is YYNGEE. In DNA, the CDR3 is TGTGCCAGCAGCGTAGCCTCTACCACGAGGCATATGAACACTGAAGCTTTCTTT. It codes for CASSVASTTRHMNTEAFF.

The V gene is TRBV7-9, the J gene TRBJ2-6, with 10 bases that match TRBD2. Germline values: CDR1 SEHNR, CDR2 FQNEAQ (reference sequence). J lost 4 bases, V lost 1 base, and 10 bases had no gene match. The CDR3 covers 19 residues. The CDR3 loop reads CASSLEASGSPPGANVLTF. DNA of the CDR3: TGTGCCAGCAGCTTAGAGGCTAGCGGGAGTCCTCCCGGGGCCAACGTCCTGACTTTC.

This clone appeared a single time. J is TRBJ2-7 and V is TRBV27; 10 nucleotides align to TRBD2. The V segment lost 4 bases and the J segment 3 bases; nucleotides outside the gene matches: 12. The CDR3 spans 17 residues. Germline V gives CDR1 MNHEY, CDR2 SMNVEV (reference sequence). Here the CDR3 DNA reads TGTGCCAGCAGTTCGCAAACCCTTACTAGCGGGATCTACGAGCAGTACTTC. Protein product: CASSSQTLTSGIYEQYF.

The chain uses TRBV14 and TRBJ2-7; 8 positions agree with TRBD1. This CDR3 comprises 14 residues. Trimming removed 5 bases from V and 2 bases from J; junction bases left unmatched: 5. CDR1 and CDR2 from the germline V gene are SGHDN and FVKESK. The DNA of the CDR3 is TGTGCCAGCAGCTTTGGACAGGGAACCTACGAGCAGTACTTC. Translated, it gives CASSFGQGTYEQYF.

This clone was seen once. CDR3 coding DNA: TGTGCAAGTCGCGAAGGACTCCGGGAAACCGGGGAGCTGTTTTTT. It codes for CASREGLRETGELFF. This chain links TRBV12-2 with TRBJ2-2; TRBD2 reflects the table's D call only, with no check against the DNA. TRBV12-2 is shown as a pseudogene. The CDR3 extends over 15 amino acids.

V usage is TRBV5-1 and J usage is TRBJ1-1; unclear D gene. Germline-derived CDR1 and CDR2 are SGHRS and YFSETQ. With 2 bases removed from V and 11 bases from J, the gap between germline ends came to 19 bases. CDR3 length: 14 amino acids. The CDR3 region has the DNA TGCGCCAGCAGCTTATACTTGGGCCACCCAGAGGCTTTCTTT. It yields the protein CASSLYLGHPEAFF. The full variable domain, with the rest looked up from reference TRBV5-1 and TRBJ1-1, is KAGVTQTPRYLIKTRGQQVTLSCSPISGHRSVSWYQQTPGQGLQFLFEYFSETQRNKGNFPGRFSGRQFSNSRSEMNVSTLELGDSALYLCASSLYLGHPEAFFGQGTRLTVV.

The chain uses TRBV7-9 and TRBJ2-7; possibly TRBD1 for D (5 bases). Trimming pared 4 bases from V and 6 bases from J, leaving 19 bases between. The CDR3 runs 15 residues. The germline CDR1 and CDR2 sequences are SEHNR and FQNEAQ (reference sequence). The CDR3 DNA reads as TGTGCCAGCAGCTCAGCGAACAGGCCCTTGACCGAGCAGTACTTC. It specifies CASSSANRPLTEQYF.

This clone has just one count. The chain couples TRBV25-1 to TRBJ2-5; 13 bases agree with TRBD2. The CDR3 contains 17 residues. The V gene end was trimmed by 2 bases and the J gene end by 7 bases; junction bases not matched to a gene: 10. Germline V gene lookup returns CDR1 MGHDK and CDR2 SYGVNS. This CDR3 reads CASSETSGGGPKGTQYF. The CDR3 DNA reads as TGTGCCAGCAGTGAAACTAGCGGGGGGGGACCTAAAGGGACCCAGTACTTC.